These 12 T cell receptor beta chains came from one sample sequenced in a study of breast tumors, draining lymph nodes, adjacent tissues. TCRdb reprocessed the multiplex PCR reads with MiXCR, giving one entry per CDR3 protein. The table records some 230,000 distinct CDR3 sequences, under 40% of them present only once. Breast cancer patients provided tissue from their axillary draining lymph nodes. The sample consisted of axillary lymph node tissue. Receptors were obtained from a female donor with breast cancer. Some clones in this sample may be carry-over from other donors' samples.

This clonotype showed up many times. The J gene is TRBJ2-1, the V gene TRBV24-1; D may be TRBD1 (6 bases). CDR1 and CDR2 (germline): KGHDR, SFDVKD. CDR3 length: 16 amino acids. The V end lost 3 bases, the J end lost 6 bases, and 17 bases lay between the germline ends. The CDR3 protein is CATSDDRQVRGNEQFF. CDR3 DNA sequence: TGTGCCACCAGTGATGACCGACAGGTACGAGGCAATGAGCAGTTCTTC.

This clonotype was found many times. The gene calls are TRBV5-4 and TRBJ2-6; the D is unclear. The CDR3 consists of 17 residues. V lost 5 bases and J lost 1, with 16 bases in between. The germline V gene has CDR1 SGHNT and CDR2 YYREEE (reference sequence). This CDR3 is CASSPGSAKSGANVLTF. The DNA for the CDR3 is TGTGCCAGCAGTCCCGGGTCTGCAAAGTCTGGGGCCAACGTCCTGACTTTC.

The chain is built from TRBV4-1 and TRBJ2-5; 10 positions match TRBD2. Germline loops: CDR1 MGHRA, CDR2 YSYEKL. Trimming cost V 1 base and J 2 bases; bases outside gene matches: 7. The CDR3 has 17 residues. CDR3 in DNA: TGCGCCAGCAGCCAAGGCGTGGGTAGCGGGGGGCAAGAGACCCAGTACTTC. As protein: CASSQGVGSGGQETQYF.

The chain is built from TRBV24-1 and TRBJ2-2; 7 nucleotides line up with TRBD2. Germline loops: CDR1 KGHDR, CDR2 SFDVKD. V shed 1 base, J shed 8 bases, and the junction held 3 bases outside the gene matches. The CDR3 contains 14 residues. The CDR3 DNA sequence: TGTGCCACCAGTGATTTACAAGCGGGAGGGGAGCTGTTTTTT. This sequence encodes CATSDLQAGGELFF.

This chain links TRBV28 with TRBJ1-2, with a weak D call TRBD1 (6 bases). Germline loops: CDR1 MDHEN, CDR2 SYDVKM. V was clipped by 6 bases and J by 2 bases, with 16 bases between them. The CDR3 totals 15 residues. The CDR3 DNA follows: TGTGCCAGCAGCCCTGGGGGGGCCACCAACTATGGCTACACCTTC. This gives the protein CASSPGGATNYGYTF.

This chain links TRBV3-1 with TRBJ1-2, with 8 positions matching TRBD1. The CDR3 spans 14 residues. Germline CDR1 LGHDT, CDR2 YNNKEL (reference sequence). Trimming took 5 bases from V and 8 from J; bases not matched to a gene: 10. Here the CDR3 DNA reads TGTGCCAGCAGCTTCGACAGGGGAGTACGAGGCTACACCTTC. It codes for CASSFDRGVRGYTF.

This clonotype was detected a few times. Since a much larger clone is just one base distant, this may be a read error. V is TRBV12-3 or TRBV12-4 and J is TRBJ1-2; D is undetermined. V dropped 3 bases and J dropped 3 bases, with 17 bases sitting between them. CDR3 size: 16 residues. CDR3 loop: CASSFVPAQRDYGYTF. The CDR3, as DNA: TGTGCCAGCAGTTTCGTTCCTGCCCAGAGGGACTATGGCTACACCTTC.

In this sample, this clonotype turned up once. A much larger clone differs from this one at a single base, so this may be a read error. This chain joins TRBV12-3 or TRBV12-4 and TRBJ2-1; possible D gene TRBD2, 5 bases. The CDR3 totals 15 residues. V lost 1 base and J 6 bases, leaving 13 bases between the germline ends. CDR3 in amino acids: CASSLGSWEFNEQFF. CDR3 bases: TGTGCCAGCAGTTTAGGTTCGTGGGAGTTCAATGAGCAGTTCTTC.

This clonotype was seen repeatedly, ten times or more. The gene calls are TRBV7-2 and TRBJ1-3; 12 bases align to TRBD1. V lost 5 bases, J lost 0 bases, and 5 bases stayed unmatched. From germline, CDR1 is SGHTA and CDR2 FQGNSA. This CDR3 region has 17 residues. The CDR3: CASSPPGQGASGNTIYF. The CDR3 region has the DNA TGTGCCAGCAGCCCTCCGGGACAGGGGGCCTCTGGAAACACCATATATTTT. Filled out from reference TRBV7-2 and TRBJ1-3, the complete variable domain reads GAGVSQSPSNKVTEKGKDVELRCDPISGHTALYWYRQSLGQGLEFLIYFQGNSAPDKSGLPSDRFSAERTGGSVSTLTIQRTQQEDSAVYLCASSPPGQGASGNTIYFGEGSWLTVV.

The chain recombines TRBV2 with TRBJ1-2, with 7 nucleotides matching TRBD1. CDR3 size: 12 residues. Germline trimming cut 6 bases from V and 6 bases from J; bases unmatched to any gene: 4. Germline assignment: CDR1 SNHLY and CDR2 FYNNEI. CDR3 nucleotides: TGTGCCAGCAGCGTACAGGGGAATGGCTACACCTTC. Its protein product is CASSVQGNGYTF.

This clonotype occurred many times. The chain combines TRBV12-3 or TRBV12-4 with TRBJ1-3, with D perhaps matching TRBD1 (5 bases). The CDR3 loop spans 16 amino acids. V shed 1 base and J shed 0 bases, with 10 bases lying between them. This chain's CDR3 is CASSLGDRGSGNTIYF. CDR3 DNA sequence: TGTGCCAGCAGTTTAGGAGACAGAGGCTCTGGAAACACCATATATTTT.

This clonotype was counted ten times or more. The chain joins TRBV14 to TRBJ2-1, with 7 positions matching TRBD2. The CDR3 runs 15 residues. Germline trimming cut 0 bases from V and 8 bases from J; bases unmatched to any gene: 7. In germline, CDR1 is SGHDN, CDR2 FVKESK. The CDR3 protein is CASSQDMGGVYEQFF. The DNA of the CDR3 is TGTGCCAGCAGCCAAGATATGGGGGGGGTCTATGAGCAGTTCTTC.